Sequencing of this T cell receptor beta chain was carried out in a study of cytomegalovirus exposure and HLA in healthy donors. The CDR3 loop spans 15 amino acids. Germline V gene sequence: CDR1 SGHRS, CDR2 YFSETQ. Trimming took 4 bases from V and 2 from J; bases not matched to a gene: 8. PCR employed 60 Vbeta and 13 Jbeta primers. The data were produced by immunoSEQ multiplex PCR, yet TCRdb's version contains in-frame clones alone and is incomplete. This sample's clone table lists 100,000 to 150,000 clones. Study conclusions and caveats: Sequencing artifact likely explains a cluster of highly shared sequence variants. In an earlier analysis, most TCR beta V segments were productive about 87% or about 30% of the time.

Points on this clone: The antigen is not known.

Source material: PBMCs. The sequence derives from a young man in good health and CMV-seronegative. This chain connects TRBV5-1 to TRBJ2-7, with 8 positions matching TRBD1. The CDR3 coding sequence is TGCGCCAGCAGCCCCCCAACGACAGGGGCCTACGAGCAGTACTTC. Residues: CASSPPTTGAYEQYF.